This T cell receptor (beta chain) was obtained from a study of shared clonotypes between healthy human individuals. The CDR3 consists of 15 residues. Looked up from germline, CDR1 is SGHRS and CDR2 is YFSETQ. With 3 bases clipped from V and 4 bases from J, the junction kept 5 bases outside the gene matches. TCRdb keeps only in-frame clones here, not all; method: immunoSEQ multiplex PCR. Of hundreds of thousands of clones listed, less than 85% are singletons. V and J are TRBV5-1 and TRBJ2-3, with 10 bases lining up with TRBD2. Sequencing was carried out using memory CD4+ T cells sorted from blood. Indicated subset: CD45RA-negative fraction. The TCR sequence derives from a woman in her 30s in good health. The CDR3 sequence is CASSYGLAEADTQYF. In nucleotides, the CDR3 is TGCGCCAGCAGCTATGGACTAGCGGAGGCAGATACGCAGTATTTT.